The source of this TCR beta chain is a study of identical twins (dated by TCRdb to the mid-2010s). Regarding the research as a whole: To test whether fetal clonotypes persist, this study deep-sequenced TCR alpha and beta repertoires from monozygotic twins, from unrelated adults of various ages, and from cord blood. Replicate twin experiments were performed at different times using different library preparation protocols to rule out contamination. Summary of the overall study and its limitations: Conclusions relied on cross-sectional statistical analysis, since the same donors could not be followed over many years. Zero-insertion analyses could be partly confounded by invariant T cells such as MAIT and iNKT, though diverse VJ usage argued against such confounding for most clonotypes. Abundant cord blood beta clonotypes had fewer insertions, young adult naive repertoires showed a similar but weaker trend, and memory repertoires showed no such trend. In monozygotic twins, recombination models systematically underestimated out-of-frame TCR alpha sharing, but the models matched the sharing seen between unrelated individuals. Compared with coincidental sharing between unrelated individuals, out-of-frame TCR alpha sequences shared between twins showed an excess of sequences with low generation probability. A weaker excess of twin sharing was found in beta out-of-frame sequences because the signal-to-noise ratio was lowered by fewer shared sequences.

This clonotype was counted only a few times. Which antigen it targets is not known. The sample holds no much larger clone one base away, and base qualities are not on file. The protocol used for the library was 5' RACE. The data were produced on an Illumina HiSeq 2000. A universal primer binding site was added through template switching, and the final cDNA carried a unique molecular identifier so that TCR cDNA molecules could be counted accurately. Specific primers in the conserved constant-segment region were used to synthesize first-strand cDNA for the TCR alpha and beta chains. To control for contamination, every cDNA library was double barcoded, receiving both a SMART-Mk sample barcode and Illumina barcodes. TruSeq adapter sequences and Illumina sample barcodes were added in two successive PCR steps. The TCR alpha and beta cDNA libraries were sequenced on the Illumina HiSeq platform using custom primers. The original methods were these. Raw reads were processed with MiGEC to extract unique molecular identifiers, and MiXCR was used to determine CDR3 positions. Recombination models were inferred per individual with the repgenHMM and IGoR tools using an EM algorithm. Shared clonotype analysis was performed with the tcR package in R, normalizing sharing by the product of cloneset sizes. To study raw recombination without the effects of thymic and clonal selection, out-of-frame nonproductive sequences were analyzed. TCRdb took the public reads, trimmed them with fastp at Q25, ran MiXCR for clone calling and kept in-frame beta chains. When rows share a CDR3 protein, they turn into one entry using the most common DNA and genes. TCRdb's processing, not the authors', yielded these V and J calls. This sample comprises around 480,000 distinct CDR3 sequences, 13% to 15% of them detected only once. The ten largest clones represent about 1% of the sample.

Every donor was a healthy Caucasian. The twin cohort consisted of three pairs of female monozygotic twins, all aged 18 to 29 years. Positive isolation kits from Invitrogen were used to isolate CD4+ and CD8+ T cell populations. The sample was also reused in another study, on yellow fever vaccine responses in identical twins. As noted in the second study: According to the authors, the vaccine-induced T cell response in identical twins seemed to be partly convergent and partly specific to each individual. In identical twins, the study followed T cell clones that responded to the vaccine with precision.

The sequencing input was CD4+ T cells sorted from blood. The sequence was obtained from a woman under 30 in good health.

The CDR3 region has the sequence CASGGLQELVGTQYF. The nucleotides are TGTGCCAGCGGGGGCCTACAGGAGCTGGTGGGGACCCAGTACTTC. The rearranged chain carries TRBV27 and TRBJ2-5; TRBD1 is a possible D gene, resting on 6 matching bases. Taken from the germline V gene (reference sequence), the CDR1 and CDR2 loops are MNHEY and SMNVEV. The cysteine opens and the phenylalanine closes a CDR3 of 15 amino acids. Only CDR3 DNA remains: 45 bases, in frame from the first base. Trimming costs V 8 bases and J 7 bases, and their ends lie 23 bases apart.